The rows below give T cell receptor beta chains drawn from one sample of a study of CD4+ T cells in melanoma. The repertoire was sequenced with immunoSEQ multiplex PCR; TCRdb's copy has only in-frame clones and lacks some. Of fewer than 11,000 clones listed, 55% to 65% are singletons. The specimen sequenced was cells from a culture (not recorded whether cultured in vitro). Receptor source: a human donor with melanoma. Each CDR3 is given with its conserved first and last residue.

V gene: TRBV5-4; J gene: TRBJ2-4; CDR3 protein: CASSAQTSGGWNF
V gene: TRBV27; J gene: TRBJ1-4; CDR3 protein: CASSLFSREKLFF
V gene: TRBV4-1; J gene: TRBJ2-1; CDR3 protein: CASSQDWQRGYNEQFF
V gene: TRBV5-1; J gene: TRBJ2-1; CDR3 protein: CASSLAAGGLNEQFF
V gene: TRBV2; J gene: TRBJ2-7; CDR3 protein: CASRLSLLASEQYF
V gene: TRBV6-6; J gene: TRBJ1-5; CDR3 protein: CASSFTGGNQPQHF
V gene: TRBV4-3; J gene: TRBJ2-7; CDR3 protein: CASSQDRTQPFYEQYF
V gene: TRBV18; J gene: TRBJ2-3; CDR3 protein: CASSPVALRTDTQYF
V gene: TRBV9; J gene: TRBJ2-1; CDR3 protein: CASSVASGPGNEQFF
V gene: TRBV2; J gene: TRBJ2-1; CDR3 protein: CASSSGMGYNEQFF
V gene: TRBV11-2; J gene: TRBJ1-3; CDR3 protein: CASSPGSAGGNTIYF
V gene: TRBV4-1; J gene: TRBJ2-1; CDR3 protein: CASSQRNRGDYNEQFF
V gene: TRBV4-2; J gene: TRBJ2-7; CDR3 protein: CASSQDLGRGRTYEQYF
V gene: TRBV19; J gene: TRBJ2-2; CDR3 protein: CASSSSRRTSPAGELFF
V gene: TRBV10-3; J gene: TRBJ1-2; CDR3 protein: CAISEFESGTGPNYGYTF
V gene: TRBV6-1; J gene: TRBJ2-3; CDR3 protein: CASSGTPGLAGARSTDTQYF
V gene: TRBV7-9; J gene: TRBJ2-1; CDR3 protein: CASSLEWSRGAYNEQFF
V gene: TRBV30; J gene: TRBJ1-1; CDR3 protein: CAWDRGSTTEAFF
V gene: TRBV2; J gene: TRBJ2-7; CDR3 protein: CASTEESYEQYF
V gene: TRBV2; J gene: TRBJ1-2; CDR3 protein: CASRRTGATVIYTF
V gene: TRBV6-1; J gene: TRBJ2-3; CDR3 protein: CASSERGGVSPDTQYF
V gene: TRBV11-2; J gene: TRBJ1-3; CDR3 protein: CASSLDGARGSGNTIYF
V gene: TRBV7-7; J gene: TRBJ1-3; CDR3 protein: CASSSHLSTGWASGNTIYF
V gene: TRBV9; J gene: TRBJ2-2; CDR3 protein: CASSVSFMAGDTGELFF
V gene: TRBV7-2; J gene: TRBJ2-1; CDR3 protein: CASRGRTRNEQFF
V gene: TRBV29-1; J gene: TRBJ2-3; CDR3 protein: CSVEGLAGTDTQYF
V gene: TRBV6-5; J gene: TRBJ1-6; CDR3 protein: CASSYRLGTSGSPLHF
V gene: TRBV28; J gene: TRBJ1-1; CDR3 protein: CASSPLWGSDNIAFF
V gene: TRBV2; J gene: TRBJ2-1; CDR3 protein: CASRDLSEGEQFF
V gene: TRBV5-4; J gene: TRBJ1-2; CDR3 protein: CATQDRSHGYTF
V gene: TRBV12-5; J gene: TRBJ1-3; CDR3 protein: CASGLLQDRIYF
V gene: TRBV7-3; J gene: TRBJ2-7; CDR3 protein: CASSSGGEQYF
V gene: TRBV11-2; J gene: TRBJ1-6; CDR3 protein: CASSRQYRSPLHF
V gene: TRBV11-2; J gene: TRBJ2-3; CDR3 protein: CASSFLLLGDTQYF
V gene: TRBV7-2; J gene: TRBJ2-3; CDR3 protein: CASSLAGGWTDTQYF
V gene: TRBV5-1; J gene: TRBJ1-1; CDR3 protein: CASRPPGGLATEAFF
V gene: TRBV29-1; J gene: TRBJ1-1; CDR3 protein: CAAGGNTEAFF
V gene: TRBV7-3; J gene: TRBJ2-1; CDR3 protein: CASSLTGTSVYNEQFF
V gene: TRBV19; J gene: TRBJ1-5; CDR3 protein: CASSIEASYQHF
V gene: TRBV27; J gene: TRBJ2-7; CDR3 protein: CASRPEPGPSYEQYF
V gene: TRBV30; J gene: TRBJ1-1; CDR3 protein: CAWSLYGGGLRNTEAFF
V gene: TRBV9; J gene: TRBJ1-3; CDR3 protein: CASSPQGQTGNTIYF
V gene: TRBV4-1; J gene: TRBJ1-1; CDR3 protein: CASSQGGGWNTEAFF
V gene: TRBV28; J gene: TRBJ2-7; CDR3 protein: CASIPGMVASYEQYF
V gene: TRBV29-1; J gene: TRBJ2-7; CDR3 protein: CSVEKTRGDEQYF
V gene: TRBV14; J gene: TRBJ1-4; CDR3 protein: CASSRDSRRNEKLFF